This entry lists 11 T cell receptor beta chains sequenced from one sample in a study of T cell responses to AZD1222 COVID-19 vaccine. This table comes from immunoSEQ multiplex PCR, and its TCRdb copy is limited to in-frame clones, with some not included. Of 90,000 to 100,000 clones listed, more than 85% are singletons. Sample: peripheral blood, taken on day 0 of AZD1222 vaccination. Receptors originate from an adult in good health.

This sequence joins TRBV7-2 and TRBJ2-7, with a weak D call TRBD2 (6 bases). The V gene's germline CDR1 is SGHTA and CDR2 FQGNSA. The V end was cut by 0 bases, the J end by 3 bases, with 6 bases between. The CDR3 runs 13 residues. This CDR3 reads CASSLARGYEQYF. In DNA, the CDR3 is TGTGCCAGCAGCTTAGCGCGGGGCTACGAGCAGTACTTC.

The J gene is TRBJ2-1, the V gene TRBV19; possibly TRBD1 for D (5 bases). This CDR3 has 15 amino acids. V dropped 1 base and J dropped 8 bases, with 15 bases sitting between them. CDR1 and CDR2 (germline): LNHDA, SQIVND (reference sequence). CDR3: CASSIGGFIGDEQFF. CDR3 nucleotides: TGTGCCAGTAGTATAGGGGGCTTTATTGGCGATGAGCAGTTCTTC. The whole variable domain, remainder taken from reference TRBV19 and TRBJ2-1, is DGGITQSPKYLFRKEGQNVTLSCEQNLNHDAMYWYRQDPGQGLRLIYYSQIVNDFQKGDIAEGYSVSREKKESFPLTVTSAQKNPTAFYLCASSIGGFIGDEQFFGPGTRLTVL.

This clone was counted a few times. The chain is built from TRBV2 and TRBJ1-5; D is uncertain. The CDR3 loop spans 15 amino acids. The germline gives CDR1 SNHLY, CDR2 FYNNEI. The ends were cut back, 5 bases at V and 2 bases at J, with 13 bases in the middle. This CDR3 reads CASSSTRGGNQPQHF. The CDR3 bases are TGTGCCAGCAGTTCCACCCGAGGTGGCAATCAGCCCCAGCATTTT.

The chain recombines TRBV2 with TRBJ2-5; D uncertain. Germline V gives CDR1 SNHLY, CDR2 FYNNEI. CDR3 length equals 14 residues. V lost 1 base and J lost 4, with 10 bases in between. CDR3 sequence: CASSEEAFGETQYF. CDR3 bases: TGTGCCAGCAGTGAAGAGGCGTTCGGAGAGACCCAGTACTTC.

The CDR3 DNA reads TGTGCCAGCAGCCCCTCTCCAGGAGCAACTAATGAAAAACTGTTTTTT. Its protein is CASSPSPGATNEKLFF. This chain connects TRBV9 to TRBJ1-4; D is uncertain. V lost 4 bases and J 0 bases, leaving 13 bases between the germline ends. Germline lookup yields CDR1 SGDLS and CDR2 YYNGEE. This CDR3 spans 16 amino acids. Drawing the rest from reference TRBV9 and TRBJ1-4, the complete variable domain is DSGVTQTPKHLITATGQRVTLRCSPRSGDLSVYWYQQSLDQGLQFLIQYYNGEERAKGNILERFSAQQFPDLHSELNLSSLELGDSALYFCASSPSPGATNEKLFFGSGTQLSVL.

The chain recombines TRBV6-5 with TRBJ1-1, with D perhaps TRBD1 (5 bases). The CDR3 is 15 residues long. Trimming stripped 6 bases from V and 6 bases from J, with 20 bases between. Per germline, CDR1 MNHEY and CDR2 SVGAGI. The CDR3 region is CASSYNTGAAAEAFF. The DNA of the CDR3 is TGTGCCAGCAGCTACAACACCGGGGCGGCCGCTGAAGCTTTCTTT.

This chain links TRBV18 with TRBJ1-3; TRBD1 aligns across 11 bases. The germline CDR1 and CDR2 sequences are KGHSH and LQKENI. The V gene end was trimmed by 6 bases and the J gene end by 4 bases; junction bases not matched to a gene: 11. The CDR3 has 17 residues. The CDR3 protein is CASSPGQGAMSGNTIYF. The CDR3 DNA follows: TGTGCCAGCTCCCCCGGACAGGGGGCGATGTCCGGAAACACCATATATTTT. The full variable domain, completed using reference TRBV18 and TRBJ1-3, is NAGVMQNPRHLVRRRGQEARLRCSPMKGHSHVYWYRQLPEEGLKFMVYLQKENIIDESGMPKERFSAEFPKEGPSILRIQQVVRGDSAAYFCASSPGQGAMSGNTIYFGEGSWLTVV.

This clone has a single count. DNA of the CDR3: TGTGCCAGCAGCACCCAAGGGGGCCTGAACACTGAAGCTTTCTTT. Translating gives CASSTQGGLNTEAFF. This chain uses TRBV7-2 with TRBJ1-1; 7 bases line up with TRBD1. The CDR3 consists of 15 residues. The trim removed 5 bases at V and 0 bases at J, leaving 6 bases unmatched. Germline lookup yields CDR1 SGHTA and CDR2 FQGNSA.

This rearrangement joins TRBV4-3 to TRBJ2-7; the D is unclear. The CDR3 runs 14 residues. V was pared by 3 bases and J by 3 bases, with 12 bases between. Germline V gene sequence: CDR1 LGHNA, CDR2 YSLEER. The CDR3 spells CASSQSPSGYEQYF. CDR3 nucleotide sequence: TGCGCCAGCAGCCAGTCACCCTCGGGCTACGAGCAGTACTTC.

V usage is TRBV28 and J usage is TRBJ1-4; no firm D call. The CDR3 covers 13 residues. V was shortened by 2 bases and J by 7 bases, with 8 bases between the two germline ends. Looked up from germline, CDR1 is MDHEN and CDR2 is SYDVKM. The CDR3, as DNA: TGTGCCAGCAGTTTAGGGAACATTGAAAAACTGTTTTTT. Encoded protein: CASSLGNIEKLFF.

The chain employs TRBV5-4 and TRBJ2-1; D might be TRBD2 (6 bases). V dropped 4 bases and J dropped 5 bases, with 19 bases sitting between them. In germline, CDR1 is SGHNT, CDR2 YYREEE (reference sequence). The CDR3 consists of 16 residues. CDR3 in DNA: TGTGCCAGCAGCGGAGGGTCGGGATCCTGGAACAATGAGCAGTTCTTC. This gives the protein CASSGGSGSWNNEQFF.